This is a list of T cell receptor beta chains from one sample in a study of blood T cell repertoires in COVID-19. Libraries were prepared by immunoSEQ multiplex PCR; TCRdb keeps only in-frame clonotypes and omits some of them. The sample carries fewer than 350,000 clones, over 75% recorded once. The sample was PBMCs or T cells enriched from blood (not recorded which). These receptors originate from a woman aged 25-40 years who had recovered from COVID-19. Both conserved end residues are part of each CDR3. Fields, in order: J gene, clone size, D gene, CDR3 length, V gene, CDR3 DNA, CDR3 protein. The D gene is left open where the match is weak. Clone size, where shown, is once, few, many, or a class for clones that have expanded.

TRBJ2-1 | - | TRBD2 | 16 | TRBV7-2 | TGTGCCAGCAGCTTAGCTACCGGGAGGGCCTTCAATGAGCAGTTCTTC | CASSLATGRAFNEQFF
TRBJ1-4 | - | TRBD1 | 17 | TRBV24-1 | TGTGCCACCAGCAGCCCCGGGACAGGGGGAGGAGATGAAAAACTGTTTTTT | CATSSPGTGGGDEKLFF
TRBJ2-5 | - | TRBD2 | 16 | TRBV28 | TGTGCCAGCAGACCTCGACTAGCGGGTCCCCAAGAGACCCAGTACTTC | CASRPRLAGPQETQYF
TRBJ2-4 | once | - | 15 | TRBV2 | TGTGCCAGCAGTGGGGCCAGACTAACCAAAAACATTCAGTACTTC | CASSGARLTKNIQYF
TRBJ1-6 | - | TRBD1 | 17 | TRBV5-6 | TGTGCCAGCAGCTTCGGCTTCTGGGACAGGACGAATTCACCCCTCCACTTT | CASSFGFWDRTNSPLHF
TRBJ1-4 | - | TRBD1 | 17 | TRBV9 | TGTGCCAGCAGCGTGGGACAGGGGGCGCTCGGTAATGAAAAACTGTTTTTT | CASSVGQGALGNEKLFF
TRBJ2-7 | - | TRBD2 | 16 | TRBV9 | TGTGCCAGCAGCCGTCGAACTAGCGGGTACCTTTACGAGCAGTACTTC | CASSRRTSGYLYEQYF
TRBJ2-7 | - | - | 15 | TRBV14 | TGTGCCAGCAGCCAAGATCTGGGCAGTCCCTACGAGCAGTACTTC | CASSQDLGSPYEQYF
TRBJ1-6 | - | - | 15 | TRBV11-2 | TGTGCCAGCAGCTTAGGTGGGGGGTTGGGCTCACCCCTCCACTTT | CASSLGGGLGSPLHF
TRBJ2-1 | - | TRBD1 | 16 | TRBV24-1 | TGTGCCACCAGTGATATTGGGACAGGGGGCGACAATGAGCAGTTCTTC | CATSDIGTGGDNEQFF
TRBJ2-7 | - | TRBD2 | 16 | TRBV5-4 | TGTGCCAGCAGCTTGGACCTAGCGGGAGGGACATACGAGCAGTACTTC | CASSLDLAGGTYEQYF
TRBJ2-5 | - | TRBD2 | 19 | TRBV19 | TGTGCCAGTAGTATGGCATCTAGCGGGAGGTGGGGAGGGAAAGAGACCCAGTACTTC | CASSMASSGRWGGKETQYF
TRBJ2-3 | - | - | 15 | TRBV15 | TGTGCCACCAGCAGAGCGGGGACTAGCACAGATACGCAGTATTTT | CATSRAGTSTDTQYF
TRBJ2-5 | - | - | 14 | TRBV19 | TGTGCCAGCCAACTACGACTCTGGCAAGAGACCCAGTACTTC | CASQLRLWQETQYF
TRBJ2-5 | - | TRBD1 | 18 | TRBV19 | TGTGCCAGTAGTCCCATGGCGCCTGGGACAGGGGGTGGGGAGACCCAGTACTTC | CASSPMAPGTGGGETQYF
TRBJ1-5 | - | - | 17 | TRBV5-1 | TGCGCCAGCAGCTTGGGTCTTGGGGACTTTGACAATCAGCCCCAGCATTTT | CASSLGLGDFDNQPQHF
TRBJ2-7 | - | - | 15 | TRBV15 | TGTGCCACCAGCAGAGTGGCAGGCGCCCACTACGAGCAGTACTTC | CATSRVAGAHYEQYF
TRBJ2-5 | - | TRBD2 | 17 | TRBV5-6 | TGTGCCAGCAGCTTGGGGACCGGGACTAGCGGGGGGAAGACCCAGTACTTC | CASSLGTGTSGGKTQYF
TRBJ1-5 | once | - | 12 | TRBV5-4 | TGTGCCAGCAGCTTTCCAGGGCAGCCCCAGCATTTT | CASSFPGQPQHF
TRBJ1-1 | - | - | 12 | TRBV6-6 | TGTGCCAGCAGTTATAGCGGGGGTCAGGCTTTCTTT | CASSYSGGQAFF
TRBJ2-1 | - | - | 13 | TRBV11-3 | TGTGCCAGCAGCTTAGATCGGTACAATGAGCAGTTCTTC | CASSLDRYNEQFF
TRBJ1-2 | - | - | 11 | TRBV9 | TGTGCCAGCAGCTCCCTTTATGGCTACACCTTC | CASSSLYGYTF
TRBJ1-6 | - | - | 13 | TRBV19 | TGTGCCAGTAGTATAGACCGGGAGACACCCCTCCACTTT | CASSIDRETPLHF
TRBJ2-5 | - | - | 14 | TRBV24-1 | TGTGCCACCAGTGACGGGGGTTGGGAAGAGACCCAGTACTTC | CATSDGGWEETQYF
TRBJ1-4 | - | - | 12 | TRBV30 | TGTGCCTGGAGAGGGGGTTGGAAAAAACTGTTTTTT | CAWRGGWKKLFF
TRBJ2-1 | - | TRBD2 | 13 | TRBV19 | TGTGCCAGTTACGCGGGAGCTCGGGGTGAGCAGTTCTTC | CASYAGARGEQFF
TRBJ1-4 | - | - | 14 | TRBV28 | TGTGCCAGCAGTTTCGGGAACGAAAATGAAAAACTGTTTTTT | CASSFGNENEKLFF
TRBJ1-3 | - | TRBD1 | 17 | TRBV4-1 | TGCGCCAGCAGCCAAGATCCCGGACAGGGTAAACGAAACACCATATATTTT | CASSQDPGQGKRNTIYF
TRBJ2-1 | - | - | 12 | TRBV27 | TGTGCCAGCAGTTCTATTTTCCATGAGCAGTTCTTC | CASSSIFHEQFF
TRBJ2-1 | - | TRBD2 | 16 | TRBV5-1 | TGCGCCAGCAGCTTGGAGCTAGCGGACATTTACAATGAGCAGTTCTTC | CASSLELADIYNEQFF
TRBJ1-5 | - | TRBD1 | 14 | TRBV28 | TGTGCCAGTACAGGGACAGGTCACAATCAGCCCCAGCATTTT | CASTGTGHNQPQHF
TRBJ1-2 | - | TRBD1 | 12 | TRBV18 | TGTGCCACCGGAACAGGGGTGCGGGGCTACACCTTC | CATGTGVRGYTF
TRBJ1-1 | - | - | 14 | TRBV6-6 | TGTGCCAGCAGTTACTGGGGCGCTTCCTTTGAAGCTTTCTTT | CASSYWGASFEAFF
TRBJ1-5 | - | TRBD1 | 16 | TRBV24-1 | TGTGCCACCAGTGACATGACAGGGGGAATCAATCAGCCCCAGCATTTT | CATSDMTGGINQPQHF
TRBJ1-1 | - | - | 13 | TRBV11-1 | TGTGCCAGCAGCTTACTCCGGGGACTCGAAGCTTTCTTT | CASSLLRGLEAFF
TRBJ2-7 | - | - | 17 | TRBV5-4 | TGTGCCAGCAGCTTGGGATCGGGGGGCGAAAGGTGGTACGAGCAGTACTTC | CASSLGSGGERWYEQYF
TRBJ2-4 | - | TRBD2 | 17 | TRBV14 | TGTGCCGGGGCTGGACTAGCGGGAGGAGTTGTCAAAAACATTCAGTACTTC | CAGAGLAGGVVKNIQYF
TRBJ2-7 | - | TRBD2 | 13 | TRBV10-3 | TGTGCTGGCGGGGGAGGGCCCTCCTACGAGCAGTACTTC | CAGGGGPSYEQYF
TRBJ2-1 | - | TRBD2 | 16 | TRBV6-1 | TGTGCCAGCAGTGGACTTAGCGGGAGCTCCTACAATGAGCAGTTCTTC | CASSGLSGSSYNEQFF
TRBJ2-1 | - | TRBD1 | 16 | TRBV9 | TGTGCCAGCAGCCCTACCCCAGCGGACAGGCACAATGAGCAGTTCTTC | CASSPTPADRHNEQFF
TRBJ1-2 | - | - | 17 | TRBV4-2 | TGTGCCAGCAGCCAAGAAATCGGAGGTAGGAACTACTATGGCTACACCTTC | CASSQEIGGRNYYGYTF
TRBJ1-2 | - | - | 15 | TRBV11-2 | TGTGCCAGCAGCTCCGGTCTTGAGATTAACTATGGCTACACCTTC | CASSSGLEINYGYTF
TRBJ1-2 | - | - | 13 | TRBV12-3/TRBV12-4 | TGTGCCAGCAGTTTAGGAGGGACTTGGGGCTACACCTTC | CASSLGGTWGYTF
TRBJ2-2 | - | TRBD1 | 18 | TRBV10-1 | TGCGCCAGCAGTGAGTGGTACGCGGGACAGGTAAACACCGGGGAGCTGTTTTTT | CASSEWYAGQVNTGELFF
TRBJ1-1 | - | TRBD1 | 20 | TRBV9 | TGTGCCAGCAGCGTTTCTGGGACAGGGTTGGGCTCCGTACAGGGGGGTGAAGCTTTCTTT | CASSVSGTGLGSVQGGEAFF
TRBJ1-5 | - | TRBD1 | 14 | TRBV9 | TGTGCCAGCAGCGTAGGACAGGGTCTTCAGCCCCAGCATTTT | CASSVGQGLQPQHF
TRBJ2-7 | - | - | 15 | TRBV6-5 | TGTGCCAGCAGTTACTCGTCGGACAAAACCTACGAGCAGTACTTC | CASSYSSDKTYEQYF
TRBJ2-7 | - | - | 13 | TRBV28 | TGTGCCAGCAGTTCGGGTATAACCTACGAGCAGTACTTC | CASSSGITYEQYF
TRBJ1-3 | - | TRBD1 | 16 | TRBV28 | TGTGCCAGCAGTGACTCCTCACAGGGGGCCAGACACACCATATATTTT | CASSDSSQGARHTIYF
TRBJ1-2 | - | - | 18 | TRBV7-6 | TGTGCCAGCAGCCCCGGGTTGATTGGACTCCAGAAAATGGGTGGCTACACCTTC | CASSPGLIGLQKMGGYTF
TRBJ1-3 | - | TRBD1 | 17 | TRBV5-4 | TGTGCCAGCAGCCCGCCGCCGGGACAGGGAGCCGGAAACACCATATATTTT | CASSPPPGQGAGNTIYF
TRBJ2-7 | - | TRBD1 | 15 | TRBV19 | TGTGCCAGTAGTCAGTTACCGGGACAGGTCTACGAGCAGTACTTC | CASSQLPGQVYEQYF
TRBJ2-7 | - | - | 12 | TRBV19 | TGTGCCAGTAGTACTCCCCGACAGGAGCAGTACTTC | CASSTPRQEQYF
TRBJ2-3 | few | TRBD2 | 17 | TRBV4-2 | TGTGCCAGCAGCCAAGAACCGGGACTAGCGGGCACAGATACGCAGTATTTT | CASSQEPGLAGTDTQYF